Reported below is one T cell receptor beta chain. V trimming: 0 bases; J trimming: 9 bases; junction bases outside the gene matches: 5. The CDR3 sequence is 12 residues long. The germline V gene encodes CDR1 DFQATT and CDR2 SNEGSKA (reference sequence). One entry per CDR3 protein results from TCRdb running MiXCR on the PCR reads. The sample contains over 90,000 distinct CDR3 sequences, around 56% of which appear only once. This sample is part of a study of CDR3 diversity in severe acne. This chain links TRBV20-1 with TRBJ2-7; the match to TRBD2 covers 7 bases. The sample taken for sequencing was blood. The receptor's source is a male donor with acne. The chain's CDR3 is CSARDDSGRQYF. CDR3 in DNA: TGCAGTGCTAGAGATGATAGCGGGCGGCAGTACTTC.